This TCR beta chain was identified during a study of blood T cells in healthy people across ages. Findings and caveats of the study: The percentage of naive T cells correlated strongly with TCR beta diversity.

Concerning this clonotype itself: Its specificity is not known. A read error may produce the germline difference seen at one junction end.

A J-beta primer mix and a sample-barcoded 5' primer were used in a second PCR of roughly 7 to 12 cycles. Each cDNA molecule was tagged by a template-switch adaptor with 12 random nucleotides. Every individual sample yielded 2.5 million or more paired-end reads (each containing CDR3). One entry per CDR3 protein results from TCRdb running MiXCR on the 5' RACE reads. The sample carries about 830,000 distinct CDR3 sequences, less than 80% recorded once. The CDR3 loop spans 15 amino acids. Germline V gene sequence: CDR1 SEHNR, CDR2 FQNEAQ (reference sequence). Sequenced material: blood. The source of this sequence is a man aged 25-45 years in good health. This rearrangement joins TRBV7-9 to TRBJ2-7, with TRBD1 matching over 8 bases. CDR3 sequence (DNA): TGTGCCAGCAGCCCAGGGGGCTCCCTTAGCAACGAGCAGAACTTC. As protein: CASSPGGSLSNEQNF. Filled out from reference TRBV7-9 and TRBJ2-7, the complete variable domain reads DTGVSQNPRHKITKRGQNVTFRCDPISEHNRLYWYRQTLGQGPEFLTYFQNEAQLEKSRLLSDRFSAERPKGSFSTLEIQRTEQGDSAMYLCASSPGGSLSNEQNFGPGTRLTVT.